The clone carrying this TCR beta chain was observed a handful of times. What it binds is not known. This sample is part of a study of blood T cells in healthy people across ages. General study findings and limits: Researchers judged that diversity estimates from one million T cells fell short of true values.

Together with a sample-barcoded 5' primer, a J-beta primer mix was included in a second PCR lasting about 6 to 11 cycles. Each cDNA molecule received a tag from a template-switch adaptor that had 12 random nucleotides. Researchers report that each sample yielded at least 3 million CDR3-containing paired-end reads. TCRdb itself ran the 5' RACE reads through MiXCR, one entry per CDR3 protein. In the table there are 1.5 million to 2 million distinct CDR3 sequences, 40% to 55% of which are singletons. V shed 6 bases, J shed 2 bases, and the junction held 4 bases outside the gene matches. The CDR3 has 14 residues. The V gene's germline CDR1 is MNHNS and CDR2 SASEGT. At least 6 million PBMCs were isolated per sample.

The source of this sequence is a woman in her thirties or forties in good health. This chain uses TRBV6-1 with TRBJ2-1, with TRBD1 matching over 7 bases. The material sequenced was blood. The CDR3 DNA reads TGTGCCAGCAGGTCAGGGGGAACCTACAATGAGCAGTTCTTC. Protein: CASRSGGTYNEQFF.